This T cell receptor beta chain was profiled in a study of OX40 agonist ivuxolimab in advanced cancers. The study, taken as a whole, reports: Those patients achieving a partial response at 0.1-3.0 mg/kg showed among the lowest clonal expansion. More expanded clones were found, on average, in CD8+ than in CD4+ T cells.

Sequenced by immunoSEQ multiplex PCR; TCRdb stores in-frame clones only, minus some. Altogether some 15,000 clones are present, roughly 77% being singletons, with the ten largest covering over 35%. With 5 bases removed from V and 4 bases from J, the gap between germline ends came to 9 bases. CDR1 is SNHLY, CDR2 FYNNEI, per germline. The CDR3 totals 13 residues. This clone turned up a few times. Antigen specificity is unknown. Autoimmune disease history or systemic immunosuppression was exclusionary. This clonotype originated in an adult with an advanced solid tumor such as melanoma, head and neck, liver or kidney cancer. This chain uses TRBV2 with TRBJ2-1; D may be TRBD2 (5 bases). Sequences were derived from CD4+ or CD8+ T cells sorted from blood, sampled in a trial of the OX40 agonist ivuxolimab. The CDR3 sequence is CASSPSRYNEQFF. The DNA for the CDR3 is TGTGCCAGCAGTCCTAGCAGGTACAATGAGCAGTTCTTC.